This T cell receptor beta chain was obtained from a study of blood T cell repertoires in COVID-19. Across the whole study: Spain, Italy and the United States supplied samples that represented acute and convalescent COVID-19. T cells, B-cell-depleted T cells, or PBMCs supplied cDNA or gDNA.

Details on this clone: The germline gene is not matched at one end of the junction; a read error may be the cause.

Data came from immunoSEQ multiplex PCR; TCRdb stores just in-frame clones and leaves some out. This sample carries roughly 300,000 clones, approximately 80% of them seen once, and the ten largest clones take just under 3%. The source of this sequence is a woman in her fifties or sixties with active or convalescent COVID-19. The specimen was peripheral blood.

Written as DNA, the CDR3 is TGCGCCAGCACCTTGGACGGTAGCTATGGCTACACCTTC. Translated: CASTLDGSYGYTF. The chain is built from TRBV5-1 and TRBJ1-2; D gene ambiguous. The V gene's germline CDR1 is SGHRS and CDR2 YFSETQ. This CDR3 region has 13 residues.